This T cell receptor (beta chain) was retrieved from a study of regulatory T cells in long-lasting Graves disease. Broader study findings: Compared with new cases, persistent Graves' patients showed reduced TCR diversity. It was in persistent disease that TRBV28, TRBJ1-2 and TRBJ2-5 were favored.

The time point denotes: newly diagnosed GD, antithyroid drugs for less than 3 months. Researchers made the TCR library from RNA that was extracted from PBMCs. Assembly of TCR beta libraries relied on iRepertoire HTBI primers together with Arm-PCR of CDR3 regions. TCRdb called the multiplex PCR reads again in MiXCR, with one record for every CDR3 protein. The sample shows 520,000 or so distinct CDR3 sequences, about 12% of them seen only once. A word on this clonotype: Its antigen is as yet unknown. This CDR3 is missing its conserved last phenylalanine or tryptophan, likely due to a read error.

Losses at the gene ends were 5 bases for V and 5 bases for J; bases not matched to a gene: 19. From germline, CDR1 is GTSNPN and CDR2 SVGIG (reference sequence). The CDR3 has 18 residues. The same data also contributed to another study, on T cells in Graves' hyperthyroidism and ophthalmopathy. Per that paper: First-round RT-PCR of the TCR CDR3 relied on the HTBI primer set.

This TCR came from a woman in her 30s with Graves disease. This sample comprised peripheral blood mononuclear cells (PBMCs), obtained at new diagnosis, from a patient treated with antithyroid drugs. J is TRBJ2-2 and V is TRBV30, with 8 positions matching TRBD2. The CDR3 loop is CAWAMRAAGGQDTGELFS. CDR3 coding DNA: TGTGCCTGGGCGATGAGGGCGGCGGGAGGCCAAGATACCGGGGAGCTGTTTTCT.